The clone carrying this T cell receptor (beta chain) was detected only a few times. Its target is unknown. It was with previously described methods and listed TCR primers that bulk TCR libraries were made. TCRdb reprocessed the PCR reads via MiXCR and lists one record per CDR3 protein. Of approximately 60,000 distinct CDR3 sequences in the sample, under 20% were seen once. The data stem from a study of molecular identifiers for immune sequencing clone quantification. Study details: Four of five RNA aliquots from approximately 22,000 or 94,000 naive CD8 T cells were sequenced.

Trimming took 5 bases from V and 2 from J; bases not matched to a gene: 1. Germline V gene sequence: CDR1 SGHNT, CDR2 YENEEA. There are 13 residues in the CDR3. Findings of the study overall: Identical barcode-sharing TCR molecules could lead to underestimated sizes for highly expanded clones.

The sorting of naive CD8 T cells used the CD8+CD4-CCR7+CD45RA+ phenotype. The sequenced material came from naive CD8+ T cells from blood, with Jurkat cell RNA spiked in. Documented subset: FACS-sorted CD8+CD4-CCR7+CD45RA+ naive T cells. This TCR derives from a human donor in good health. Some libraries in this study had Jurkat cell RNA spiked in. The chain recombines TRBV11-3 with TRBJ2-5; 8 nucleotides align to TRBD1. Here the CDR3 DNA reads TGTGCCAGCAGCAACAGGGGGCAAGAGACCCAGTACTTC. Encoded protein: CASSNRGQETQYF.